The 23 T cell receptor beta chains in this list originate from one sample, sequenced in a study of type 1 and type 2 diabetes patients. PCR was run on genomic DNA. Multiplex PCR with 30 forward and 13 reverse primers amplified the TCR beta CDR3. TCRdb re-analysed the multiplex PCR reads in MiXCR, keeping a single row per CDR3 protein. Of 250,000 to 300,000 distinct CDR3 sequences listed, roughly 48% are singletons. The sequenced sample was peripheral blood mononuclear cells (PBMCs). The receptors were gathered from a man aged 18 to 29 with type 2 diabetes.

The chain combines TRBV20-1 with TRBJ2-7; maybe TRBD2 (6 bases). V dropped 2 bases and J dropped 2 bases, with 19 bases sitting between them. The germline V gene has CDR1 DFQATT and CDR2 SNEGSKA (reference sequence). This CDR3 spans 16 amino acids. CDR3: CSARPLGSGLAYEQYF. DNA for the CDR3: TGCAGTGCTAGACCCCTGGGTAGCGGACTCGCCTACGAGCAGTACTTC.

The chain uses TRBV20-1 and TRBJ2-7; 7 nucleotides align to TRBD1. The junction had 8 bases not matched to a gene; V was cut back by 6 bases and J by 6 bases. Germline lookup yields CDR1 DFQATT and CDR2 SNEGSKA (reference sequence). The CDR3 length is 12 residues. In DNA, the CDR3 is TGCAGTGCGGCAGGGGGTCGCAGCGAGCAGTACTTC. This sequence encodes CSAAGGRSEQYF.

Points on this clonotype: Sequence at one end of the junction differs from germline and may be a read error. This chain joins TRBV7-2 and TRBJ2-7, with TRBD2 as a possible D gene (6 bases). This CDR3 comprises 15 residues. Germline lookup yields CDR1 SGHTA and CDR2 FQGNSA. The CDR3 DNA is TGTGCCGGCAGCCAAACTGGGGGACTTCCATGGGAGCAGTACTTC. It yields the protein CAGSQTGGLPWEQYF.

The chain joins TRBV9 to TRBJ2-6; D is unresolved. The CDR3 is 13 amino acids. Germline V gives CDR1 SGDLS, CDR2 YYNGEE. Between the trimmed V and J ends, which lost 3 bases and 4 bases, there was a span of 5 bases. The DNA of the CDR3 is TGTGCCAGCAGCGCGACCGGGGCCAACGTCCTGACTTTC. Its protein product is CASSATGANVLTF. The full variable domain, its missing parts supplied by reference TRBV9 and TRBJ2-6, is DSGVTQTPKHLITATGQRVTLRCSPRSGDLSVYWYQQSLDQGLQFLIQYYNGEERAKGNILERFSAQQFPDLHSELNLSSLELGDSALYFCASSATGANVLTFGAGSRLTVL.

Regarding this clonotype: The missing conserved phenylalanine or tryptophan at the end of this CDR3 makes a read error likely. V is TRBV15 and J is TRBJ1-2; 9 positions agree with TRBD1. This CDR3 spans 15 amino acids. J lost 4 bases, V lost 3 bases, and 6 bases had no gene match. Germline V gene sequence: CDR1 LNHNV, CDR2 YYDKDF (reference sequence). The chain's CDR3 is CATSRGTGLVYGYTL. The CDR3 region has the DNA TGTGCCACCAGCAGGGGGACAGGGTTGGTCTATGGCTACACCCTC.

The CDR3 nucleotides are TGTGCCAGCAGCGTACTGGGCGACATTCAGTACTTC. This sequence encodes CASSVLGDIQYF. The rearrangement joins TRBV9 to TRBJ2-4; the D is unclear. Looked up from germline, CDR1 is SGDLS and CDR2 is YYNGEE. Trimming took 1 base from V and 8 from J, leaving 7 bases between them. CDR3 length: 12 residues.

This clonotype was counted between two and nine times. The V gene is TRBV29-1, the J gene TRBJ2-3; D ambiguous. The CDR3 sequence is 11 residues long. CDR1 SQVTM and CDR2 ANQGSEA come from the germline V gene. Trimming left V 3 bases short and J 2 bases short, with 3 bases between. The CDR3 spells CSVDFTDTQYF. The CDR3 bases are TGCAGCGTTGATTTCACAGATACGCAGTATTTT.

There are many counts of this clonotype. The V gene is TRBV29-1, the J gene TRBJ1-1; D is possibly TRBD1 (5 bases). CDR3 length: 13 amino acids. Germline V gene sequence: CDR1 SQVTM, CDR2 ANQGSEA. V shed 7 bases and J shed 0 bases, with 12 bases lying between them. The CDR3 protein is CSAWVTVNTEAFF. CDR3 coding DNA: TGCAGCGCGTGGGTGACAGTGAACACTGAAGCTTTCTTT. Filled out from reference TRBV29-1 and TRBJ1-1, the complete variable domain reads SAVISQKPSRDICQRGTSLTIQCQVDSQVTMMFWYRQQPGQSLTLIATANQGSEATYESGFVIDKFPISRPNLTFSTLTVSNMSPEDSSIYLCSAWVTVNTEAFFGQGTRLTVV.

V is TRBV19 and J is TRBJ2-5; no firm D call. The V end lost 5 bases, the J end lost 3 bases, and 4 bases lay between the germline ends. CDR1 and CDR2 (germline): LNHDA, SQIVND (reference sequence). The CDR3 is 11 residues long. The CDR3 loop reads CASSVEETQYF. Written as DNA, the CDR3 is TGTGCCAGTAGTGTTGAAGAGACCCAGTACTTC.

V gene TRBV19 combines with J gene TRBJ2-7; 12 nucleotides match TRBD2. The CDR3 runs to 13 residues. V was pared by 4 bases and J by 5 bases, with 0 bases of the junction left unmatched. Per germline, CDR1 LNHDA and CDR2 SQIVND (reference sequence). CDR3 residues: CASSTSGRDEQYF. CDR3 DNA sequence: TGTGCCAGTAGTACTAGCGGGAGGGACGAGCAGTACTTC.

The chain employs TRBV12-3 or TRBV12-4 and TRBJ2-7; possible D gene TRBD1, 6 bases. Trimming removed 3 bases at V and 2 bases at J, with 17 bases between. The CDR3 consists of 16 residues. CDR3 DNA sequence: TGTGCCAGCAGTTTTGGTGTGAATAGGGGGACCTACGAGCAGTACTTC. This translates into CASSFGVNRGTYEQYF.

This clonotype has more than one count but fewer than ten. The chain links TRBV19 to TRBJ2-2; no firm D call. The V gene's germline CDR1 is LNHDA and CDR2 SQIVND (reference sequence). V was cut by 7 bases and J by 6 bases, with 6 bases left in between. There are 11 residues in the CDR3. The CDR3 protein is CASTASGELFF. For the CDR3, the DNA is TGTGCCAGTACAGCATCCGGGGAGCTGTTTTTT.

This clonotype has just a few counts. The V and J genes are TRBV19 and TRBJ2-7; 11 bases agree with TRBD2. V lost 5 bases, J lost 2 bases, and 8 bases stayed unmatched. The CDR3 runs to 16 residues. CDR1 and CDR2 from the germline V gene are LNHDA and SQIVND (reference sequence). CDR3 residues: CASSPDSGRVPYEQYF. The DNA of the CDR3 is TGTGCCAGTAGTCCAGATAGCGGGAGGGTCCCCTACGAGCAGTACTTC.

On this clonotype itself: A much larger clone differs by one base, so this may be a read error. The J gene is TRBJ2-7, the V gene TRBV10-1; tentatively, D is TRBD2 (6 bases). The closer fit of TRBJ2-1 to the DNA end suggests the J call may be wrong. Per germline, CDR1 WNHNN and CDR2 SYGVQD (reference sequence). The CDR3 length is 13 residues. The CDR3 here is CASSDLTGDEQFF. Here the CDR3 DNA reads TGCGCCAGCAGTGACCTAACGGGAGATGAGCAGTTCTTC.

In DNA, the CDR3 is TGTGCCAGCAGCCCAAGGGGAGGCCCCTTACCCTACGAGCAGTACTTC. It translates to CASSPRGGPLPYEQYF. The V call is TRBV7-3, the J call TRBJ2-7; tentatively, D is TRBD2 (6 bases). The germline CDR1 and CDR2 sequences are SGHTA and FQGTGA. V shed 5 bases and J shed 2 bases, with 19 bases lying between them. This CDR3 comprises 16 residues.

The chain carries TRBV5-1 and TRBJ2-7, with D unresolved. The J call may be mistaken, given a closer DNA end match to TRBJ2-5. Germline V gives CDR1 SGHRS, CDR2 YFSETQ. The CDR3 is made up of 12 amino acids. The CDR3 spells CASSPGVETQYF. The CDR3 coding sequence is TGCGCCAGCAGCCCCGGAGTGGAGACCCAGTACTTC.

The table lists this clonotype with a few counts. The J gene is TRBJ2-1, the V gene TRBV10-3; TRBD2 might be the D (5 bases). CDR1 and CDR2 (germline): ENHRY, SYGVKD. This CDR3 has 12 amino acids. Deletions cut 8 bases from V and 10 bases from J, with 15 bases between. The CDR3 spells CAIGGYQEEQFF. Written as DNA, the CDR3 is TGTGCCATCGGAGGATATCAAGAGGAGCAGTTCTTC.

The rearrangement joins TRBV20-1 to TRBJ2-7; perhaps D is TRBD1 or TRBD2 (6 bases each). Germline-derived CDR1 and CDR2 are DFQATT and SNEGSKA (reference sequence). The CDR3 extends over 13 amino acids. Trimming cost V 5 bases and J 0 bases, with 11 bases left between them. The DNA of the CDR3 is TGCAGTGCTGTCGGGGGCTTCTCCTACGAGCAGTACTTC. Translation gives CSAVGGFSYEQYF.

V and J are TRBV6-6 and TRBJ2-7; possible D gene TRBD1, 5 bases. V was clipped by 5 bases and J by 0 bases, with 11 bases between them. This CDR3 spans 14 amino acids. The V gene's germline CDR1 is MNHNY and CDR2 SVGAGI (reference sequence). Here the CDR3 DNA reads TGTGCCAGCAGTATGACAGAGAGCTCCTACGAGCAGTACTTC. Translated, it gives CASSMTESSYEQYF.

The chain couples TRBV30 to TRBJ2-2, with 9 positions matching TRBD2. The CDR3 has 14 amino acids. The ends lost 4 bases at V and 5 bases at J; junction bases unmatched: 5. Germline CDR1 is GTSNPN and CDR2 is SVGIG (reference sequence). CDR3: CAWNLAGPTGELFF. CDR3 in DNA: TGTGCCTGGAACCTAGCGGGACCGACCGGGGAGCTGTTTTTT.

The chain combines TRBV7-2 with TRBJ2-7; D remains ambiguous. V shed 1 base and J shed 4 bases, with 8 bases lying between them. From germline, CDR1 is SGHTA and CDR2 FQGNSA. The CDR3 is made up of 13 amino acids. CDR3 protein: CASSLDLTYEQYF. DNA for the CDR3: TGTGCCAGCAGCTTAGACCTGACTTACGAGCAGTACTTC. The complete variable domain, with remaining parts taken from reference TRBV7-2 and TRBJ2-7, reads GAGVSQSPSNKVTEKGKDVELRCDPISGHTALYWYRQSLGQGLEFLIYFQGNSAPDKSGLPSDRFSAERTGGSVSTLTIQRTQQEDSAVYLCASSLDLTYEQYFGPGTRLTVT.

V gene TRBV7-3 combines with J gene TRBJ2-2, with unresolved D. Germline values: CDR1 SGHTA, CDR2 FQGTGA. This CDR3 region has 14 residues. Trimming shortened V by 3 bases and J by 4 bases, and 9 bases separated the two germline ends. This chain's CDR3 is CASSFRPTTGELFF. DNA for the CDR3: TGTGCCAGCAGCTTCCGACCAACCACCGGGGAGCTGTTTTTT.

This chain uses TRBV24-1 with TRBJ1-5; D is unresolved. Germline V gene data show CDR1 as KGHDR and CDR2 as SFDVKD. V was pared by 4 bases and J by 6 bases, with 15 bases between. The CDR3 is 15 residues long. The CDR3 is CATSDSRRPRQPQHF. The CDR3 bases are TGTGCCACCAGTGACTCCAGGCGACCACGTCAGCCCCAGCATTTT.